This TCR beta chain came from a study of post-analysis software for immune sequencing data. Study-wide context: Multiple sclerosis in the patients followed relapsing-remitting, secondary progressive and progressive-relapsing courses. Study-wide points: The F measure placed samples prepared in the same batch into strongly shared clusters. Patients had higher frequencies than controls of roughly 5 TRBV segments, including TRBV5-6, TRBV5-1 and TRBV20-1.

In this sample, this clonotype turned up a few times. Its antigen is currently unknown. cDNA libraries of TCR beta carried unique molecular identifiers. Input amounts of roughly 0.9 to 10 million T cells were used. These gave some 500,000 cDNA molecules, so each molecule approximated one T cell. TCRdb reanalysed the PCR reads using MiXCR and keeps one entry per CDR3 protein. The table has around 770,000 distinct CDR3 sequences, under 60% seen once. Trimming left V 3 bases short and J 3 bases short, with 8 bases between. The CDR3 has 14 amino acids. This rearrangement joins TRBV12-3 or TRBV12-4 to TRBJ1-4; possible D gene TRBD1, 6 bases. Sequencing was done on a sample of blood. This sequence originates from a girl between 10 and 17 years old with multiple sclerosis. CDR3: CASSFTGSNEKLFF. CDR3 DNA sequence: TGTGCCAGCAGTTTCACAGGGTCTAATGAAAAACTGTTTTTT.